The next 26 T cell receptor beta chains were all read from a single sample in a study of tissue T cells after allogeneic stem cell transplantation. Profiling relied on immunoSEQ multiplex PCR, and the TCRdb table lists in-frame clones only, not all of them. The table has 25,000 to 30,000 clones, about 85% seen once; the top ten hold less than 4%. Sequencing was performed on blood, taken before transplantation. These receptors all come from a woman between 18 and 50 years old who later had graft-versus-host disease after an allogeneic stem cell transplant.

V is TRBV4-3 and J is TRBJ1-1, with TRBD1 identical over 10 bases. Germline assignment: CDR1 LGHNA and CDR2 YSLEER. There are 17 residues in the CDR3. Trimming cost V 1 base and J 4 bases; bases outside gene matches: 9. The CDR3 loop reads CASSQVGQGGVGTEAFF. The CDR3 DNA follows: TGCGCCAGCAGCCAAGTCGGACAGGGGGGTGTTGGCACTGAAGCTTTCTTT.

The chain recombines TRBV29-1 with TRBJ2-7; D is undetermined. Trimming took 5 bases from V and 0 from J, leaving 11 bases between them. Germline values: CDR1 SQVTM, CDR2 ANQGSEA. The CDR3 covers 13 residues. Here the CDR3 reads CSVLFTDSYEQYF. DNA of the CDR3: TGCAGCGTTCTTTTCACAGACTCCTACGAGCAGTACTTC.

This chain connects TRBV2 to TRBJ2-1, with a tentative D call TRBD1 (5 bases). CDR1 SNHLY and CDR2 FYNNEI come from the germline V gene. V shed 7 bases and J shed 0 bases, with 13 bases lying between them. The CDR3 runs to 15 residues. CDR3 DNA: TGTGCCAGCAAGCGACAGATAAGCTCCTACAATGAGCAGTTCTTC. Protein sequence: CASKRQISSYNEQFF. The complete variable domain, with remaining parts taken from reference TRBV2 and TRBJ2-1, reads EPEVTQTPSHQVTQMGQEVILRCVPISNHLYFYWYRQILGQKVEFLVSFYNNEISEKSEIFDDQFSVERPDGSNFTLKIRSTKLEDSAMYFCASKRQISSYNEQFFGPGTRLTVL.

The rearrangement joins TRBV19 to TRBJ1-5; TRBD1 aligns across 7 bases. The V and J ends lost 3 bases and 0 bases, in that order; junction bases with no gene match: 2. The length of the CDR3 is 15 residues. Germline V CDR1 and CDR2: LNHDA, SQIVND (reference sequence). The chain's CDR3 is CASSIGTASNQPQHF. In nucleotides, the CDR3 is TGTGCCAGTAGTATCGGGACAGCTAGCAATCAGCCCCAGCATTTT.

J is TRBJ2-3 and V is TRBV24-1; 15 bases agree with TRBD2. The germline V gene encodes CDR1 KGHDR and CDR2 SFDVKD. Germline trimming cut 2 bases from V and 0 bases from J; bases unmatched to any gene: 2. The length of the CDR3 is 18 residues. Here the CDR3 DNA reads TGTGCCACCAGTGATTGGACTAGCGGGAGGGCTAGCACAGATACGCAGTATTTT. Protein: CATSDWTSGRASTDTQYF.

In this sample, this clone turned up a few times. The V gene is TRBV7-8, the J gene TRBJ1-5, with 11 nucleotides matching TRBD1. The J segment lost 6 bases and the V segment lost 5 bases, leaving 9 bases of the junction unmatched. This CDR3 comprises 16 residues. Germline V lookup: CDR1 SGHVS, CDR2 FQNEAQ. The CDR3 loop reads CASSLRDRGSSQPQHF. The CDR3 DNA reads TGTGCCAGCAGCCTCCGGGACAGGGGGTCGAGTCAGCCCCAGCATTTT.

The gene calls are TRBV6-2 or TRBV6-3 and TRBJ2-7, with 11 positions matching TRBD1. The CDR3 is made up of 14 amino acids. After removal of 5 bases from V and 5 bases from J, the junction contained 5 bases not matched to a gene. Germline V CDR1 and CDR2: MNHEY, SVGEGT. CDR3 bases: TGTGCCAGCAGTCTTTGGGACAGGGGGAACGAGCAGTACTTC. Encoded protein: CASSLWDRGNEQYF.

This chain uses TRBV23-1 with TRBJ1-6; a possible D gene is TRBD1 (6 bases). TRBV23-1 is sorted into the ORF group, with uncertain function. V gave up 7 bases and J gave up 8 bases, with 21 bases separating them. The CDR3 length is 16 residues. CDR3 sequence reads: CASTPPRVRGHSPLHF. Written as DNA, the CDR3 is TGCGCCAGCACTCCGCCGAGGGTCAGGGGCCATTCACCCCTCCACTTT.

As DNA, the CDR3 is TGTGCCAGCAGCTTAGATGGGGTTTACGAGCAGTACTTC. Its translation: CASSLDGVYEQYF. The rearrangement links TRBV7-9 to TRBJ2-7; no clear D. CDR3 length: 13 residues. The V end was cut by 1 base, the J end by 4 bases, with 8 bases between. CDR1 is SEHNR and CDR2 is FQNEAQ in the germline V gene (reference sequence).

The V call is TRBV19, the J call TRBJ2-1, with 9 bases matching TRBD1. After removal of 4 bases from V and 2 bases from J, the junction contained 3 bases not matched to a gene. Per germline, CDR1 LNHDA and CDR2 SQIVND (reference sequence). The CDR3 loop spans 15 amino acids. The CDR3 DNA reads TGTGCCAGTAGTAGGGGACAGGGCCCCTACAATGAGCAGTTCTTC. This codes for CASSRGQGPYNEQFF.

The chain carries TRBV4-1 and TRBJ2-5, with D possibly being TRBD2 (6 bases). There are 16 residues in the CDR3. Trimming stripped 1 base from V and 1 base from J, with 13 bases between. Germline V gene data show CDR1 as MGHRA and CDR2 as YSYEKL. CDR3 loop: CASSQGPGGSQETQYF. CDR3 nucleotides: TGCGCCAGCAGCCAAGGACCAGGAGGGTCCCAAGAGACCCAGTACTTC.

This chain links TRBV19 with TRBJ1-4; TRBD1 matches at 9 bases. This CDR3 comprises 17 residues. Germline V gene sequence: CDR1 LNHDA, CDR2 SQIVND (reference sequence). Losses at the gene ends were 3 bases for V and 7 bases for J; bases not matched to a gene: 12. In DNA form, the CDR3 reads TGTGCCAGTAGTATCGGTAAAACCGGGACAGGGCTTGAAAAACTGTTTTTT. Translation: CASSIGKTGTGLEKLFF.

The chain has TRBV2 and TRBJ1-5, with D unclear. Germline lookup yields CDR1 SNHLY and CDR2 FYNNEI. This CDR3 spans 16 amino acids. V was trimmed by 4 bases and J by 0 bases, leaving 13 bases between them. The CDR3 DNA reads as TGTGCCAGCAGTGGAGGAGCGGGAAATAGCAATCAGCCCCAGCATTTT. Translation: CASSGGAGNSNQPQHF.

This clone was counted once. The chain has TRBV7-2 and TRBJ1-2; tentative D call: TRBD1 (5 bases). CDR1 is SGHTA and CDR2 is FQGNSA in the germline V gene. Deletions cut 8 bases from V and 5 bases from J, with 18 bases between. CDR3 size: 14 residues. In DNA form, the CDR3 reads TGTGCCAGCCGGGGGGGACCCGCCCGGTATGGCTACACCTTC. It encodes CASRGGPARYGYTF.

The chain has TRBV27 and TRBJ2-1; possibly TRBD1 for D (5 bases). This CDR3 region has 16 residues. Trimming removed 0 bases at V and 5 bases at J, with 14 bases between. Germline-derived CDR1 and CDR2 are MNHEY and SMNVEV (reference sequence). CDR3 in DNA: TGTGCCAGCAGTTTATCCACAGGAGAGACCCACAATGAGCAGTTCTTC. Translation: CASSLSTGETHNEQFF.

The chain couples TRBV27 to TRBJ2-1; 8 bases are a match to TRBD1. Trimming removed 7 bases from V and 1 base from J; junction bases left unmatched: 6. The CDR3 runs 15 residues. CDR1 and CDR2 from the germline V gene are MNHEY and SMNVEV (reference sequence). CDR3 DNA: TGTGCCAGCATGACAGGGGTACCGTCCTACAATGAGCAGTTCTTC. Amino acid sequence: CASMTGVPSYNEQFF.

The rearrangement links TRBV4-1 to TRBJ1-2; D perhaps matches TRBD1 (5 bases). This CDR3 is built from 14 residues. Trimming took 0 bases from V and 11 from J, leaving 16 bases between them. Germline CDR1 MGHRA, CDR2 YSYEKL. CDR3 residues: CASSQEGYRTSYTF. The CDR3 DNA reads as TGCGCCAGCAGCCAAGAAGGGTACAGGACTAGTTACACCTTC.

V is TRBV11-2 and J is TRBJ1-1, with unresolved D. The germline V gene encodes CDR1 SGHAT and CDR2 FQNNGV. The CDR3 totals 16 residues. The V end lost 2 bases, the J end lost 0 bases, and 13 bases lay between the germline ends. The CDR3 nucleotides read TGTGCCAGCAGCTTAAATGAGTGGGTCATGAACACTGAAGCTTTCTTT. Protein product: CASSLNEWVMNTEAFF.

V and J are TRBV30 and TRBJ1-4; 9 nucleotides agree with TRBD1. With V trimmed by 1 base and J by 4 bases, 4 bases remained unmatched. Germline CDR1 and CDR2: GTSNPN and SVGIG (reference sequence). The CDR3 is 15 amino acids. The CDR3 reads CAWSAGQGFNEKLFF. The CDR3 DNA reads as TGTGCCTGGAGTGCGGGACAGGGATTTAATGAAAAACTGTTTTTT.

In this sample, this clone turned up once. The rearrangement joins TRBV18 to TRBJ2-3; 9 bases align to TRBD1. The CDR3 extends over 15 amino acids. Per the germline V gene, CDR1 is KGHSH and CDR2 is LQKENI. Trimming at V came to 7 bases and at J to 6 bases, leaving 11 bases not matched to a gene. The CDR3 spells CASWIPGQGADTQYF. The CDR3 DNA reads as TGTGCCAGCTGGATTCCGGGACAGGGCGCGGATACGCAGTATTTT.

The chain employs TRBV25-1 and TRBJ1-4; D possibly corresponds to TRBD1 (6 bases). Germline assignment: CDR1 MGHDK and CDR2 SYGVNS. V lost 4 bases, J lost 5 bases, and 14 bases lay in between. The CDR3 runs 15 residues. The CDR3 is CASSVRQAWNEKLFF. CDR3 nucleotide sequence: TGTGCCAGCAGTGTGAGACAGGCTTGGAATGAAAAACTGTTTTTT.

The J gene is TRBJ1-1, the V gene TRBV6-5, with TRBD1 matching over 7 bases. The germline gives CDR1 MNHEY, CDR2 SVGAGI. V shed 0 bases and J 4 bases; nucleotides not matched to a gene: 5. The CDR3 runs 15 residues. This CDR3 reads CASSYSPRGGTEAFF. The CDR3 DNA follows: TGTGCCAGCAGTTACTCTCCCAGGGGGGGCACTGAAGCTTTCTTT.

The genes are TRBV7-2 and TRBJ1-1, with 10 bases aligning to TRBD1. This CDR3 comprises 14 residues. V shed 6 bases, J shed 6 bases, and the junction held 7 bases outside the gene matches. CDR1 SGHTA and CDR2 FQGNSA come from the germline V gene. This chain's CDR3 is CASRLTGGRSEAFF. The CDR3 DNA follows: TGTGCCAGCAGGTTGACAGGGGGCAGGTCTGAAGCTTTCTTT. Full variable domain (missing parts from reference TRBV7-2 and TRBJ1-1): GAGVSQSPSNKVTEKGKDVELRCDPISGHTALYWYRQSLGQGLEFLIYFQGNSAPDKSGLPSDRFSAERTGGSVSTLTIQRTQQEDSAVYLCASRLTGGRSEAFFGQGTRLTVV.

This chain uses TRBV6-4 with TRBJ2-1, with a weak D call TRBD2 (6 bases). The length of the CDR3 is 15 residues. Germline CDR1 reads MRHNA; CDR2 reads SNTAGT. Trimming cost V 6 bases and J 6 bases, with 18 bases left between them. The CDR3 bases are TGTGCCAGCAGCCCCGGTGCTAGCGATACCAATGAGCAGTTCTTC. This encodes CASSPGASDTNEQFF.

This clone has just one count. The chain employs TRBV11-3 and TRBJ2-2, with D possibly being TRBD2 (5 bases). V was trimmed by 8 bases and J by 0 bases, leaving 10 bases between them. Per the germline V gene, CDR1 is SGHNT and CDR2 is YENEEA. This CDR3 contains 14 residues. The CDR3, as DNA: TGTGCCAGCGGCTCGAGGGCGAACACCGGGGAGCTGTTTTTT. This codes for CASGSRANTGELFF.

The chain carries TRBV5-6 and TRBJ2-1; either TRBD1 or TRBD2 may fit D (5 bases each). V lost 7 bases to trimming and J lost 5 bases, with 19 bases between them. Germline CDR1 and CDR2: SGHDT and YYEEEE. This CDR3 has 15 residues. DNA of the CDR3: TGTGCCAGCCAGAATCGGCGGGCCAGGGACAATGAGCAGTTCTTC. It specifies CASQNRRARDNEQFF. The variable domain in full, with the rest retrieved from reference TRBV5-6 and TRBJ2-1, is DAGVTQSPTHLIKTRGQQVTLRCSPKSGHDTVSWYQQALGQGPQFIFQYYEEEERQRGNFPDRFSGHQFPNYSSELNVNALLLGDSALYLCASQNRRARDNEQFFGPGTRLTVL.